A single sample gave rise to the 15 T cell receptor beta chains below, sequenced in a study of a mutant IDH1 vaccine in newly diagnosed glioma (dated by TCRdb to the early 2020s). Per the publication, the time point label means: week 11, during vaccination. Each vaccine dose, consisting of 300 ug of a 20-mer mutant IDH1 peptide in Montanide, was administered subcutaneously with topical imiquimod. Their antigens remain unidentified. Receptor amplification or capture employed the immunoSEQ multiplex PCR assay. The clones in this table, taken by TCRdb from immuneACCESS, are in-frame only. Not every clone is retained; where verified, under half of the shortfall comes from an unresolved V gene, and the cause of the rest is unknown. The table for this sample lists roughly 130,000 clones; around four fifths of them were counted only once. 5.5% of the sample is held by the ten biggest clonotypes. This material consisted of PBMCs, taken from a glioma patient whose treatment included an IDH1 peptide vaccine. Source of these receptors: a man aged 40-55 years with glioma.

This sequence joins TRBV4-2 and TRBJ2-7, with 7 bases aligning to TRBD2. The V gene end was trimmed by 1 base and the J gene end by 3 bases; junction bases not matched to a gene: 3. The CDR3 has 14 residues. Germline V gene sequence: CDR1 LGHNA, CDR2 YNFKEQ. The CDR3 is CASSQVRGDYEQYF. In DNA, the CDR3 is TGTGCCAGCAGCCAAGTACGGGGGGACTACGAGCAGTACTTC.

CDR3 in amino acids: CASSEQGQGVTYEQYF. CDR3 DNA sequence: TGTGCCAGCAGCGAACAGGGACAGGGTGTGACCTACGAGCAGTACTTC. The chain is built from TRBV5-6 and TRBJ2-7, with 9 bases identical to TRBD1. The trim removed 4 bases at V and 2 bases at J, leaving 10 bases unmatched. There are 16 residues in the CDR3. Germline values: CDR1 SGHDT, CDR2 YYEEEE.

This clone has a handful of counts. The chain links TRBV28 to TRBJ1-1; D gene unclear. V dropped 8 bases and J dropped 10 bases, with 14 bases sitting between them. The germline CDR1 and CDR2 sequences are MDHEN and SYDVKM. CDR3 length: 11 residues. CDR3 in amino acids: CASSVPTGAFF. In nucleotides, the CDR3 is TGTGCCAGCTCAGTCCCGACGGGAGCTTTCTTT. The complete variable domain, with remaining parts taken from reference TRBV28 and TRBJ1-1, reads DVKVTQSSRYLVKRTGEKVFLECVQDMDHENMFWYRQDPGLGLRLIYFSYDVKMKEKGDIPEGYSVSREKKERFSLILESASTNQTSMYLCASSVPTGAFFGQGTRLTVV.

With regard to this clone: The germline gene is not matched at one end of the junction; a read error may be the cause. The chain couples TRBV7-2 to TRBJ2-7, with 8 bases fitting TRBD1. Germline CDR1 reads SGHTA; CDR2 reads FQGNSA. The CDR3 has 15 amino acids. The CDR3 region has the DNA TGTGCCACCAGCTTAGGGACAGGAGTATCCTACGAGCAGTACTTC. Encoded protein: CATSLGTGVSYEQYF. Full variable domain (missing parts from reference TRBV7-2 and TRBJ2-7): GAGVSQSPSNKVTEKGKDVELRCDPISGHTALYWYRQSLGQGLEFLIYFQGNSAPDKSGLPSDRFSAERTGGSVSTLTIQRTQQEDSAVYLCATSLGTGVSYEQYFGPGTRLTVT.

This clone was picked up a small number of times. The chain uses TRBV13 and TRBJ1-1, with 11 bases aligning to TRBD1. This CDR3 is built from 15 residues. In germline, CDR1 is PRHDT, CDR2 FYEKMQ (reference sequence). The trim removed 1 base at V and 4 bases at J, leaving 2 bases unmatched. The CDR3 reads CASSLAGQGGTEAFF. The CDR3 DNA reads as TGTGCCAGCAGCTTAGCGGGACAGGGGGGCACTGAAGCTTTCTTT.

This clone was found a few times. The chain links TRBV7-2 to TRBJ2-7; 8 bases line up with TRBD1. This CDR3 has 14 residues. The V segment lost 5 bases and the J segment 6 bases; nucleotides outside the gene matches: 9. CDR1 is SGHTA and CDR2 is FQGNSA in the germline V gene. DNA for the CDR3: TGTGCCAGCAGCAACGGCGGACAGGGCTCCGAGCAGTACTTC. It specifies CASSNGGQGSEQYF.

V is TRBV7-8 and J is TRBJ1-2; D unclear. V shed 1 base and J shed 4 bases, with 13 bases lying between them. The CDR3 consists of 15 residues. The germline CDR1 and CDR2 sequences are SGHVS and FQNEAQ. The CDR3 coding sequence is TGTGCCAGCAGCTTAGAAACAGAGGATCTCTATGGCTACACCTTC. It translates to CASSLETEDLYGYTF.

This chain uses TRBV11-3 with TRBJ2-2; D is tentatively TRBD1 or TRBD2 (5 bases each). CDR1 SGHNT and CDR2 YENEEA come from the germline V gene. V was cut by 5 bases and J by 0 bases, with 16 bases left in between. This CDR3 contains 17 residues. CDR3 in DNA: TGTGCCAGCAGCCGCCGGGACGGTTCGTCGAACACCGGGGAGCTGTTTTTT. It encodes CASSRRDGSSNTGELFF.

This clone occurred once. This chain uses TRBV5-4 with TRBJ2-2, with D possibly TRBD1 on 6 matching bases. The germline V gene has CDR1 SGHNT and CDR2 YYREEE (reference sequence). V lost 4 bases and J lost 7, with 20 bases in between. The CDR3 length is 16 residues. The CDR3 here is CASSLLGQRIFGELFF. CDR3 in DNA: TGTGCCAGCAGCCTGTTAGGACAGCGTATCTTCGGGGAGCTGTTTTTT.

The CDR3 nucleotides read TGCGCCAGCAGCCAAGGCCCAGGGGGCGGGTATGGCTACACCTTC. Protein product: CASSQGPGGGYGYTF. The V and J genes are TRBV4-3 and TRBJ1-2; 8 bases agree with TRBD1. This CDR3 contains 15 residues. Germline CDR1 is LGHNA and CDR2 is YSLEER. The V gene end was trimmed by 1 base and the J gene end by 5 bases; junction bases not matched to a gene: 6.

Here the CDR3 DNA reads TGTGCCAGCAGTTTCCGGGACAGGGACCCCGAGCAGTACTTC. Translated: CASSFRDRDPEQYF. This chain uses TRBV27 with TRBJ2-7, with TRBD1 matching over 9 bases. Germline CDR1 reads MNHEY; CDR2 reads SMNVEV (reference sequence). V gave up 3 bases and J gave up 6 bases; unmatched junction bases: 6. This CDR3 spans 14 amino acids.

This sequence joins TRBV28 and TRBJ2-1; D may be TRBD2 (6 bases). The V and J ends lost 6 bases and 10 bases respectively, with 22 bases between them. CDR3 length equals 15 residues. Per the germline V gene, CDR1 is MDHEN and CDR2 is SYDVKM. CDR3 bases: TGTGCCAGCAGCCCCCCGGGACTCCTACGAATAGAGCAGTTCTTC. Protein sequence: CASSPPGLLRIEQFF.

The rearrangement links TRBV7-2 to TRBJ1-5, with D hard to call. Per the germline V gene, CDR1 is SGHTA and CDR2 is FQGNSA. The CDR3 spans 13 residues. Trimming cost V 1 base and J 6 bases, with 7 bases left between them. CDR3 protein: CASSLEGSQPQHF. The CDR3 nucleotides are TGTGCCAGCAGCTTAGAAGGCAGTCAGCCCCAGCATTTT.

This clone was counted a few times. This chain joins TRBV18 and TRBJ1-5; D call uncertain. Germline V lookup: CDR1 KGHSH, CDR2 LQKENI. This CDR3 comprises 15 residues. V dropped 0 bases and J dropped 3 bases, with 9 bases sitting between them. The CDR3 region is CASSPPGANNQPQHF. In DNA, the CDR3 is TGTGCCAGCTCACCACCGGGTGCCAACAATCAGCCCCAGCATTTT. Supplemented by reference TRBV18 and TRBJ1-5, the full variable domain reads NAGVMQNPRHLVRRRGQEARLRCSPMKGHSHVYWYRQLPEEGLKFMVYLQKENIIDESGMPKERFSAEFPKEGPSILRIQQVVRGDSAAYFCASSPPGANNQPQHFGDGTRLSIL.

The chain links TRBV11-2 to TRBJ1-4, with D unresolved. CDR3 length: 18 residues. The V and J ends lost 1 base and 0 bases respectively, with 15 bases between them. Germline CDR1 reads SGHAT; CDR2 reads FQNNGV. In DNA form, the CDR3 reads TGTGCCAGCAGCTTAGTAGGCCTATCCGGGGCAACTAATGAAAAACTGTTTTTT. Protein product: CASSLVGLSGATNEKLFF. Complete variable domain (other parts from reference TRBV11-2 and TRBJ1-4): EAGVAQSPRYKIIEKRQSVAFWCNPISGHATLYWYQQILGQGPKLLIQFQNNGVVDDSQLPKDRFSAERLKGVDSTLKIQPAKLEDSAVYLCASSLVGLSGATNEKLFFGSGTQLSVL.